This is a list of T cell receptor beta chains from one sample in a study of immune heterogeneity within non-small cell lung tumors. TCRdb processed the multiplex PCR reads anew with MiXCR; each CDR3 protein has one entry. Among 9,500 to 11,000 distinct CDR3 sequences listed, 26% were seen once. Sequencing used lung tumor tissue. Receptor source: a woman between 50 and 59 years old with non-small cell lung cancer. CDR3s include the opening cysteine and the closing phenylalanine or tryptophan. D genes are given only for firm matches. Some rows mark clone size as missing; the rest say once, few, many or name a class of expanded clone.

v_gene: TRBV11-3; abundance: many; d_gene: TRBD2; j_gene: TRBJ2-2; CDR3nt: TGTGCCAGCAGCTTAACCAGCGGGAGGGGCGCCGGGGAGCTGTTTTTT; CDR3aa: CASSLTSGRGAGELFF
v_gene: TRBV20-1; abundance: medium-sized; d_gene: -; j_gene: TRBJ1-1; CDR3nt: TGCAGTGCTCACTGGGGAGGGAGGGGCGAAGCTTTCTTT; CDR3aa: CSAHWGGRGEAFF
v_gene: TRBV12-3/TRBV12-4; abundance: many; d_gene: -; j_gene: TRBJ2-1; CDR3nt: TGTGCCAGCAGTTACAAACTAGGAGGCAATGAGCAGTTCTTC; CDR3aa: CASSYKLGGNEQFF
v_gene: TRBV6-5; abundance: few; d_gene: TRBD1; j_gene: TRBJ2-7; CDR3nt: TGTGCCAGCAGTTACTCGAGGTGGCGGGACAGGGGCCTGGTAGTGGAGCAGTACTTC; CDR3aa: CASSYSRWRDRGLVVEQYF
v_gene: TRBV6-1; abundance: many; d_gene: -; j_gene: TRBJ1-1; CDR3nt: TGTGCCAGCAGCGCGACTCGGTTGGTGAACACTGAAGCTTTCTTT; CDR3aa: CASSATRLVNTEAFF
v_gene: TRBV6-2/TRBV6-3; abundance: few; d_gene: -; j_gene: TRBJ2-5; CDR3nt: TGTGCCAGCAGTTACGCGGGAACAGCGGCCCAGTACTTC; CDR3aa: CASSYAGTAAQYF
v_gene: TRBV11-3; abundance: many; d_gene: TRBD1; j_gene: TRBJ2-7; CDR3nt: TGTGCCAGCAAGATTTCGACAGGGTCCTACGAGCAGTACTTC; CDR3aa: CASKISTGSYEQYF
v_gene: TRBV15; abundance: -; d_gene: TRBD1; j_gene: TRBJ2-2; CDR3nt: TGTGCCACCAGCAGCGGGACAGGGGGATACGGGGAGCTGTTTTTT; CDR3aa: CATSSGTGGYGELFF
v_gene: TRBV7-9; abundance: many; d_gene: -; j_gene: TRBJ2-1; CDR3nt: TGTGCCAGCAGCTTGAGGAGGAGGGAGAGTGAGCAGTTCTTC; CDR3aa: CASSLRRRESEQFF
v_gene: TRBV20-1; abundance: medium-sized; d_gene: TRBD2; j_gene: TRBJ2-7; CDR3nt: TGCAGTGCTAGGCGGGGGGGTGTAAACGAGCAGTACTTC; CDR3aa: CSARRGGVNEQYF
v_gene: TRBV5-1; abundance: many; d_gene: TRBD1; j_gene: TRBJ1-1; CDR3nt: TGCGCCAGCAGCTCTAGACAGGGGGCGTACACTGAAGCTTTCTTT; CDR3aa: CASSSRQGAYTEAFF